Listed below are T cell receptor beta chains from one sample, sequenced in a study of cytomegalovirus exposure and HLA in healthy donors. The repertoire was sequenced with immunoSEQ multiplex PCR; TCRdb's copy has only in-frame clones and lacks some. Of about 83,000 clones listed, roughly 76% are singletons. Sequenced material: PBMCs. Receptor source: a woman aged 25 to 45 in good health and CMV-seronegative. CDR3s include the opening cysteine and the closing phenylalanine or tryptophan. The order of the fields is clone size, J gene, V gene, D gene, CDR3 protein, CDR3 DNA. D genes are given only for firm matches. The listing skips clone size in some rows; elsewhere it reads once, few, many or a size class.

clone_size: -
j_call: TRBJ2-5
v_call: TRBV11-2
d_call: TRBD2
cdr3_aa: CASSLQTSAGETQYF
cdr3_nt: TGTGCCAGCAGCTTACAAACTAGCGCGGGAGAGACCCAGTACTTC

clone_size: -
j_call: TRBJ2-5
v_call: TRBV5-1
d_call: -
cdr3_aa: CASSSLETQYF
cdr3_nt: TGCGCCAGCAGCTCCCTGGAGACCCAGTACTTC

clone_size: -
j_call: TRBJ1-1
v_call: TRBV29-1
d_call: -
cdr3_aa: CSALGGEAFF
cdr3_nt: TGCAGCGCGCTTGGCGGTGAAGCTTTCTTT

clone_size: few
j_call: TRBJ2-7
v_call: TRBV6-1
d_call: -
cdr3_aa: CASSEWQGPYEQYF
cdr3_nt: TGTGCCAGCAGTGAATGGCAGGGGCCCTACGAGCAGTACTTC

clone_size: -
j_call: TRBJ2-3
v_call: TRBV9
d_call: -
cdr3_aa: CASSGTPRADTQYF
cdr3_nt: TGTGCCAGCAGCGGTACCCCTCGCGCAGATACGCAGTATTTT

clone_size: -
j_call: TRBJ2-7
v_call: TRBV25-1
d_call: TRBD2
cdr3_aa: CASSLGGRVTYEQYF
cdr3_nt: TGTGCCAGCAGCTTGGGCGGGAGGGTAACCTACGAGCAGTACTTC

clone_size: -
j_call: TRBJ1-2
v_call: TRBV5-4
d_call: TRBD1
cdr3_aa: CASSYGTGGDYGYTF
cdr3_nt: TGTGCCAGCAGCTACGGGACAGGGGGAGACTATGGCTACACCTTC

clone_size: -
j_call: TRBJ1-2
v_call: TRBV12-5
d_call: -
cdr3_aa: CASGSLGVDGYTF
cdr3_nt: TGTGCTAGTGGTTCCCTCGGGGTGGATGGCTACACCTTC

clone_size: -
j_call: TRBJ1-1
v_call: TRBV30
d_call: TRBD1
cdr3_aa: CAWSGNRGVNTEAFF
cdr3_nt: TGTGCCTGGAGCGGGAACAGGGGAGTGAACACTGAAGCTTTCTTT

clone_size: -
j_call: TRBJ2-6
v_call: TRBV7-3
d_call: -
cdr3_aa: CASRSSGANVLTF
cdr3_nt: TGTGCCAGCAGGAGCTCTGGGGCCAACGTCCTGACTTTC

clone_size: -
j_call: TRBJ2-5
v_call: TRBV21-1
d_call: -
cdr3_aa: CASRGSGSFSETQYF
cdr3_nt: TGTGCCAGCAGGGGCAGCGGGAGTTTCTCGGAGACCCAGTACTTC

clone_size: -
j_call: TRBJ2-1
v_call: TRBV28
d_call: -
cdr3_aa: CASRISSYNEQFF
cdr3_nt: TGTGCCAGCAGGATTAGCTCCTACAATGAGCAGTTCTTC

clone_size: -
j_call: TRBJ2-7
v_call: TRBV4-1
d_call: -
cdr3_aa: CASSQPRQASSYEQYF
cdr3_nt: TGCGCCAGCAGCCAACCCCGACAGGCTAGCTCCTACGAGCAGTACTTC

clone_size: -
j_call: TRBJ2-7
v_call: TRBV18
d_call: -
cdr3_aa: CASSPVGAVYEQYF
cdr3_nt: TGTGCCAGCTCACCAGTGGGGGCTGTCTACGAGCAGTACTTC

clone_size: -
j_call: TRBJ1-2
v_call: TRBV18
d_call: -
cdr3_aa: CASSGGEGYTF
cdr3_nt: TGTGCCAGCTCCGGGGGTGAAGGCTACACCTTC

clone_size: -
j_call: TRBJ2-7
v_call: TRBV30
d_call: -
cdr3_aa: CAWSVSGVSYEQYF
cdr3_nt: TGTGCCTGGAGTGTATCAGGGGTATCCTACGAGCAGTACTTC

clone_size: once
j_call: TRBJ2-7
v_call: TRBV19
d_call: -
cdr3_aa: CASSPGQTYEQYF
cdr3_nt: TGTGCCAGTAGTCCGGGACAAACCTACGAGCAGTACTTC

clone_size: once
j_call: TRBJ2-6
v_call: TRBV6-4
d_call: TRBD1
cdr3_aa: CASSEGTGGSGANVLTF
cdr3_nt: TGTGCCAGCAGTGAAGGGACAGGAGGCTCTGGGGCCAACGTCCTGACTTTC

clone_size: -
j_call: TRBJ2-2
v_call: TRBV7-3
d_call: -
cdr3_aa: CASSLGGLNTGELFF
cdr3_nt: TGTGCCAGCAGCCTTGGGGGCTTAAACACCGGGGAGCTGTTTTTT

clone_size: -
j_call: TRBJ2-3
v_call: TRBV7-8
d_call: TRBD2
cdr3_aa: CASSPRLAGRNTQYF
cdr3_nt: TGTGCCAGCAGTCCTCGACTAGCGGGACGGAATACGCAGTATTTT

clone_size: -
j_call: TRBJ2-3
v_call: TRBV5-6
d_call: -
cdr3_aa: CASSLGAVADTQYF
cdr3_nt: TGTGCCAGCAGCTTGGGTGCAGTCGCAGATACGCAGTATTTT

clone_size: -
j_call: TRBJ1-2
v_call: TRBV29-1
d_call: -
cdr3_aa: CSVEGPRTESPYGYTF
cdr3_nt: TGCAGCGTTGAAGGCCCTCGGACTGAGTCCCCCTATGGCTACACCTTC

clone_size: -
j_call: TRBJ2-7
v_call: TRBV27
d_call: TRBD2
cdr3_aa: CASSLMTSGTGEQYF
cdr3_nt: TGTGCCAGCAGTTTAATGACTAGCGGGACGGGCGAGCAGTACTTC